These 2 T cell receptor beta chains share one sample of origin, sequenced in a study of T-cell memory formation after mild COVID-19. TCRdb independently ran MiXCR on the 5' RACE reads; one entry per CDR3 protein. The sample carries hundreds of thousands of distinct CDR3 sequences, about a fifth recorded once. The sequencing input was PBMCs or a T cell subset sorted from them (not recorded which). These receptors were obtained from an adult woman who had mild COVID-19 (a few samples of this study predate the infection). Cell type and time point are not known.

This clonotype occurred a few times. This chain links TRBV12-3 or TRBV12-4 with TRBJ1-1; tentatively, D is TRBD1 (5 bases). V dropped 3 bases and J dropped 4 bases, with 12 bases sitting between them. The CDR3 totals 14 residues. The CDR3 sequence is CASSFGHAVTEAFF. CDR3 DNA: TGTGCCAGCAGTTTCGGACATGCGGTCACTGAAGCTTTCTTT.

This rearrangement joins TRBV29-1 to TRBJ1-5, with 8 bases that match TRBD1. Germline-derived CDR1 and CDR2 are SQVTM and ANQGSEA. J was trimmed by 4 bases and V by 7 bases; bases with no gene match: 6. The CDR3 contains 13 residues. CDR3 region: CSARTGKNQPQHF. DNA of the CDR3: TGCAGCGCTCGGACAGGGAAGAATCAGCCCCAGCATTTT.